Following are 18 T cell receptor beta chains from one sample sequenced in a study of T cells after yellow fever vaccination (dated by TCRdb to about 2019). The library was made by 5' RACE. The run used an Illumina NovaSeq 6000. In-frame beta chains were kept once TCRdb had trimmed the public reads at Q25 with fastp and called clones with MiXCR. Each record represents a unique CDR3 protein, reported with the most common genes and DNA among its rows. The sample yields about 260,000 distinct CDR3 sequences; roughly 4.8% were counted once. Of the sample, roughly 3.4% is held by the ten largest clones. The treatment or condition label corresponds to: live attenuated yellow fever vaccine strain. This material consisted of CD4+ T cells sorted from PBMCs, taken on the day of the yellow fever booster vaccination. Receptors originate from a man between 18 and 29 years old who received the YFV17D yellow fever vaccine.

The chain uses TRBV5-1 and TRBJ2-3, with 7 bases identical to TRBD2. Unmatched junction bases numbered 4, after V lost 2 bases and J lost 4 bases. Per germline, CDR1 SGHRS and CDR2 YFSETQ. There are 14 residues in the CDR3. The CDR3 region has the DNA TGCGCCAGCAGCTTCGGGAGGTCAGCAGATACGCAGTATTTT. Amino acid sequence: CASSFGRSADTQYF. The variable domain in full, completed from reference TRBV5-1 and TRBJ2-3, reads KAGVTQTPRYLIKTRGQQVTLSCSPISGHRSVSWYQQTPGQGLQFLFEYFSETQRNKGNFPGRFSGRQFSNSRSEMNVSTLELGDSALYLCASSFGRSADTQYFGPGTRLTVL.

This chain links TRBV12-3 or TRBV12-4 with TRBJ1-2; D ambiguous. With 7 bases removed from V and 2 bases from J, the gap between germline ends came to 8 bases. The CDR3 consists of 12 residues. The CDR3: CASTQGNYGYTF. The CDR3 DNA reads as TGTGCCAGCACCCAAGGGAACTATGGCTACACCTTC.

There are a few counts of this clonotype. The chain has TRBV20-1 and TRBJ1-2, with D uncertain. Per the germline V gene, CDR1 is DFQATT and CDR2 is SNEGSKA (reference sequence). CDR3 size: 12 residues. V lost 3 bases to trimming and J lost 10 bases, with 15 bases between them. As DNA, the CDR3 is TGCAGTGCTAGTCCCCCGTACGAGTCCTACACCTTC. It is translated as CSASPPYESYTF.

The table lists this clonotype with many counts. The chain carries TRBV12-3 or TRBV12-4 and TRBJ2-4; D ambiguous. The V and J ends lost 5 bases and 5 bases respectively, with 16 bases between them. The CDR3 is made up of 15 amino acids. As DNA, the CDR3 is TGTGCCAGCAGTCCCGGACGCCCGATGCAAAACATTCAGTACTTC. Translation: CASSPGRPMQNIQYF.

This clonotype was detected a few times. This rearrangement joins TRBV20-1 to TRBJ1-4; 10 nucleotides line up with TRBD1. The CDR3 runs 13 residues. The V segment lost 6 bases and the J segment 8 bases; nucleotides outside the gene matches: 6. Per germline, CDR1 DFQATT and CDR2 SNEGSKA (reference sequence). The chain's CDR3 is CSAPGQGGEKLFF. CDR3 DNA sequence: TGCAGTGCACCCGGACAGGGGGGGGAAAAACTGTTTTTT.

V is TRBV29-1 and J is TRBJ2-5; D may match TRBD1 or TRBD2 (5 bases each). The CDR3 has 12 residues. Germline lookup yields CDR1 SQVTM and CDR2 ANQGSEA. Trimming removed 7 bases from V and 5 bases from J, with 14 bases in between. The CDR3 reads CSGGLSGETQYF. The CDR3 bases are TGCAGCGGTGGACTCTCAGGGGAGACCCAGTACTTC. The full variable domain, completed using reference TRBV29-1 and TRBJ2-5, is SAVISQKPSRDICQRGTSLTIQCQVDSQVTMMFWYRQQPGQSLTLIATANQGSEATYESGFVIDKFPISRPNLTFSTLTVSNMSPEDSSIYLCSGGLSGETQYFGPGTRLLVL.

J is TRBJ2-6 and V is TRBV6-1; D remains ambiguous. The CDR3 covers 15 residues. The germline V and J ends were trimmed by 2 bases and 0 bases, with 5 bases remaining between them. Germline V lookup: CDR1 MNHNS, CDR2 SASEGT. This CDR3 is CASSEPVSGANVLTF. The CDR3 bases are TGTGCCAGCAGTGAACCCGTCTCTGGGGCCAACGTCCTGACTTTC.

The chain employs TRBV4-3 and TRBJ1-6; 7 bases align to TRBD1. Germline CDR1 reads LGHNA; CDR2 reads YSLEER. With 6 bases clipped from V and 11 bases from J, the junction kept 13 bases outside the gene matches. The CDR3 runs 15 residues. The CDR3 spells CASRGGDSMRTPLHF. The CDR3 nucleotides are TGCGCCAGCAGGGGGGGGGACAGTATGCGGACACCCCTCCACTTT.

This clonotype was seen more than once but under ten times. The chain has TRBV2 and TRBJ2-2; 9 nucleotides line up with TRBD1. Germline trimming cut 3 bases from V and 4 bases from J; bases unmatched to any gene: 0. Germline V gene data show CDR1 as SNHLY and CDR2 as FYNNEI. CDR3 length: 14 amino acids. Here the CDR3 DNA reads TGTGCCAGCAGTGAGGACAGGGGCACCGGGGAGCTGTTTTTT. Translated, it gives CASSEDRGTGELFF.

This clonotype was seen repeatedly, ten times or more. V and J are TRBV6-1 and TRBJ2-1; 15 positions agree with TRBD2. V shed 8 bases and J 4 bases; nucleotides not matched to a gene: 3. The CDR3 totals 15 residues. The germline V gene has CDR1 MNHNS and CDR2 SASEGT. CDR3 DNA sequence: TGTGCCAGCGGACTAGCGGGGGGGCCTTACAATGAGCAGTTCTTC. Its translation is CASGLAGGPYNEQFF.

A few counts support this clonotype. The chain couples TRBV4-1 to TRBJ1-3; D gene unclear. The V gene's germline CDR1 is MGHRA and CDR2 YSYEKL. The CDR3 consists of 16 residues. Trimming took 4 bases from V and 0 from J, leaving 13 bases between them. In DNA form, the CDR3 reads TGCGCCAGCAGCCCTCAAGGACCGAGCTCTGGAAACACCATATATTTT. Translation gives CASSPQGPSSGNTIYF.

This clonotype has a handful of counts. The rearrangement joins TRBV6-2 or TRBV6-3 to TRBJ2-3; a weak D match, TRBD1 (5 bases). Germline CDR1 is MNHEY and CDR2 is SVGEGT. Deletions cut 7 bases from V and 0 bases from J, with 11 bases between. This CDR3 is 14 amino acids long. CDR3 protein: CASTRQSSTDTQYF. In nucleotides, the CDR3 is TGTGCCAGCACCCGACAGTCCAGCACAGATACGCAGTATTTT.

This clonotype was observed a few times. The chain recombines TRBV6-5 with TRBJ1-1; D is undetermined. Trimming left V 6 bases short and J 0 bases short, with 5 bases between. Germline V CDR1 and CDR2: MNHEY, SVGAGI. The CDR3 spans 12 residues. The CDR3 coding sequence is TGTGCCAGCAGGGAAATGAACACTGAAGCTTTCTTT. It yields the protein CASREMNTEAFF.

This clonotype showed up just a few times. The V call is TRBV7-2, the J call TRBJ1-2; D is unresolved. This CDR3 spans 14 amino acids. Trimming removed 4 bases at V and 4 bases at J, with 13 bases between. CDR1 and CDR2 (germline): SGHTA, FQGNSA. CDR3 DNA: TGTGCCAGCAGCTCCCTGGGGAGCCTCTATGGCTACACCTTC. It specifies CASSSLGSLYGYTF. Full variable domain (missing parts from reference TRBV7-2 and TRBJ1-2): GAGVSQSPSNKVTEKGKDVELRCDPISGHTALYWYRQSLGQGLEFLIYFQGNSAPDKSGLPSDRFSAERTGGSVSTLTIQRTQQEDSAVYLCASSSLGSLYGYTFGSGTRLTVV.

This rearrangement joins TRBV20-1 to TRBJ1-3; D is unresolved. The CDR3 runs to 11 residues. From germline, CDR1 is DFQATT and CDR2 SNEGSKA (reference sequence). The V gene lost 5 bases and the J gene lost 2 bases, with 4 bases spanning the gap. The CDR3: CSAATGNTIYF. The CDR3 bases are TGCAGTGCTGCTACTGGAAACACCATATATTTT.

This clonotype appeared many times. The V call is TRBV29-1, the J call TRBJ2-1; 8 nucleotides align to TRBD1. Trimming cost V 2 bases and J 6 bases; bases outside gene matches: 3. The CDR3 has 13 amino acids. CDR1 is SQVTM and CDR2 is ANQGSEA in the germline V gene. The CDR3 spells CSVEQDRVNEQFF. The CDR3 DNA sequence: TGCAGCGTTGAACAGGACAGGGTCAATGAGCAGTTCTTC.

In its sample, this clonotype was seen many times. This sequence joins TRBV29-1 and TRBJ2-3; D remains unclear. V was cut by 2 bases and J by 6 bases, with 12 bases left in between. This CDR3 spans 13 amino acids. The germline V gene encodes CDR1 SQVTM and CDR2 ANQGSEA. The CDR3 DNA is TGCAGCGTTGAATGGGCCCCGCGGGATACGCAGTATTTT. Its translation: CSVEWAPRDTQYF.

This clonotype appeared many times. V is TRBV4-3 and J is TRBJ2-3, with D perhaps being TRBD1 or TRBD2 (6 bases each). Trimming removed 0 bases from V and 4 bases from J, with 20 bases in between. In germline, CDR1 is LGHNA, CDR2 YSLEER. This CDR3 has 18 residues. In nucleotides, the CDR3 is TGCGCCAGCAGCCAAGAGGTGGGGGCGGGACTCCCCCCAGATACGCAGTATTTT. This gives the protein CASSQEVGAGLPPDTQYF.